These 23 T cell receptor beta chains share one sample of origin, sequenced in a study of cytomegalovirus exposure and HLA in healthy donors. The PCR employed 60 Vbeta primers together with 13 Jbeta primers. The data were produced by immunoSEQ multiplex PCR, yet TCRdb's version contains in-frame clones alone and is incomplete. The data show tens of thousands of clones, 72% seen once. The specimen was PBMCs. These receptors were obtained from a woman between 50 and 59 years old in good health and CMV-seropositive.

The chain combines TRBV9 with TRBJ2-2; TRBD1 matches 9 bases. CDR1 is SGDLS, CDR2 YYNGEE, per germline. This CDR3 is 15 amino acids long. V lost 6 bases to trimming and J lost 6 bases; unmatched junction nucleotides: 9. CDR3 region: CASNSGTGYSGELFF. CDR3 nucleotide sequence: TGTGCCAGCAACTCCGGGACAGGGTATTCCGGGGAGCTGTTTTTT.

The chain combines TRBV29-1 with TRBJ2-3; 7 bases map to TRBD1. Unmatched junction bases numbered 8, after V lost 3 bases and J lost 2 bases. CDR1 is SQVTM and CDR2 is ANQGSEA in the germline V gene. CDR3 length equals 15 residues. CDR3 in DNA: TGCAGCGTTGATTCCTCGGACAGGCTCACAGATACGCAGTATTTT. The encoded protein is CSVDSSDRLTDTQYF.

The chain links TRBV6-1 to TRBJ1-1; 9 bases agree with TRBD1. V was pared by 0 bases and J by 4 bases, with 3 bases of the junction left unmatched. Germline CDR1 MNHNS, CDR2 SASEGT. The length of the CDR3 is 15 residues. The CDR3 DNA sequence: TGTGCCAGCAGTGAAGCGATGGACAGGGGCACTGAAGCTTTCTTT. Protein sequence: CASSEAMDRGTEAFF.

The rearrangement joins TRBV2 to TRBJ2-3; D is possibly TRBD2 (6 bases). Deletions cut 11 bases from V and 4 bases from J, with 13 bases between. CDR3 length: 12 residues. CDR1 is SNHLY, CDR2 FYNNEI, per germline. CDR3 residues: CAQRRESDTQYF. The CDR3 coding sequence is TGTGCCCAGCGCCGGGAGTCAGATACGCAGTATTTT.

Remarks on this clone: The CDR3 does not close with the conserved phenylalanine or tryptophan, likely indicating a read error. The chain carries TRBV19 and TRBJ2-3, with 7 bases matching TRBD1. Trimming took 4 bases from V and 2 from J; bases not matched to a gene: 9. The CDR3 has 16 amino acids. From germline, CDR1 is LNHDA and CDR2 SQIVND (reference sequence). CDR3 bases: TGTGCCAGTAGTACCCTGGGTCAGGGGGACACAGATACGCAGTATGTT. This gives the protein CASSTLGQGDTDTQYV.

The chain couples TRBV29-1 to TRBJ2-3, with D hard to call. Trimming removed 5 bases at V and 1 base at J, with 13 bases between. The CDR3 extends over 14 amino acids. CDR1 and CDR2 from the germline V gene are SQVTM and ANQGSEA. The CDR3 DNA sequence: TGCAGCGTTCCTGACAACCCTCGCACAGATACGCAGTATTTT. This gives the protein CSVPDNPRTDTQYF.

V gene TRBV30 combines with J gene TRBJ2-1, with TRBD2 matching 13 bases. The CDR3 is made up of 16 amino acids. The ends lost 1 base at V and 8 bases at J; junction bases unmatched: 8. Germline V gene data show CDR1 as GTSNPN and CDR2 as SVGIG (reference sequence). DNA for the CDR3: TGTGCCTGGAGTGGTCTACTAGCGGGAGGGCCCCATGAGCAGTTCTTC. Protein sequence: CAWSGLLAGGPHEQFF.

As concerns this clone: Relative to the germline gene, one junction end is altered; a read error may explain this. The CDR3 sequence: CASSLDNLATHRF. The CDR3 nucleotides read TGCGCCAGCAGCTTGGATAATCTAGCGACCCACCGTTTT. The chain links TRBV5-1 to TRBJ2-3, with TRBD2 as a possible D gene (6 bases). The CDR3 covers 13 residues. CDR1 and CDR2 (germline): SGHRS, YFSETQ.

J is TRBJ2-1 and V is TRBV7-3; 9 positions match TRBD2. The V and J ends lost 2 bases and 5 bases, in that order; junction bases with no gene match: 16. Germline values: CDR1 SGHTA, CDR2 FQGTGA. There are 19 residues in the CDR3. This CDR3 is CASSLVARLAERGDNEQFF. DNA for the CDR3: TGTGCCAGCAGCTTAGTAGCTCGACTAGCGGAAAGGGGGGACAATGAGCAGTTCTTC.

This chain joins TRBV18 and TRBJ1-1; 9 nucleotides align to TRBD1. V shed 5 bases, J shed 7 bases, and the junction held 8 bases outside the gene matches. The CDR3 is 14 amino acids. CDR1 and CDR2 from the germline V gene are KGHSH and LQKENI. CDR3 loop: CASSFWTGEYEAFF. In DNA form, the CDR3 reads TGTGCCAGCTCATTCTGGACAGGGGAGTATGAAGCTTTCTTT. Variable domain in full (rest from reference TRBV18 and TRBJ1-1): NAGVMQNPRHLVRRRGQEARLRCSPMKGHSHVYWYRQLPEEGLKFMVYLQKENIIDESGMPKERFSAEFPKEGPSILRIQQVVRGDSAAYFCASSFWTGEYEAFFGQGTRLTVV.

The chain links TRBV7-2 to TRBJ2-1; 13 bases are shared with TRBD2. CDR1 is SGHTA and CDR2 is FQGNSA in the germline V gene. After removal of 4 bases from V and 9 bases from J, the junction contained 6 bases not matched to a gene. The length of the CDR3 is 15 residues. DNA of the CDR3: TGTGCCAGCAGCTCCCGGACTAGCGGGAGCCCTGAGCAGTTCTTC. It is translated as CASSSRTSGSPEQFF. Combining the CDR3 with reference TRBV7-2 and TRBJ2-1 gives the whole variable domain GAGVSQSPSNKVTEKGKDVELRCDPISGHTALYWYRQSLGQGLEFLIYFQGNSAPDKSGLPSDRFSAERTGGSVSTLTIQRTQQEDSAVYLCASSSRTSGSPEQFFGPGTRLTVL.

V is TRBV27 and J is TRBJ1-6; 10 bases align to TRBD1. This CDR3 spans 15 amino acids. Trimming at V came to 10 bases and at J to 9 bases, leaving 12 bases not matched to a gene. CDR1 is MNHEY and CDR2 is SMNVEV in the germline V gene (reference sequence). CDR3 bases: TGTGCCACCCGGAGGGACAGGGGTGATATTTCACCCCTCCACTTT. Protein sequence: CATRRDRGDISPLHF.

V is TRBV4-1 and J is TRBJ2-7; D is perhaps TRBD1 (5 bases). There are 13 residues in the CDR3. Looked up from germline, CDR1 is MGHRA and CDR2 is YSYEKL. V lost 3 bases to trimming and J lost 4 bases, with 10 bases between them. The CDR3 nucleotides are TGCGCCAGCAGCCAGGATAAGGGGTACGAGCAGTACTTC. Protein product: CASSQDKGYEQYF.

J is TRBJ1-3 and V is TRBV6-1; no reliable D call. The CDR3 is 15 amino acids. V lost 7 bases to trimming and J lost 4 bases, with 17 bases between them. Germline V CDR1 and CDR2: MNHNS, SASEGT. Here the CDR3 reads CASNRNSGGGNTIYF. CDR3 DNA sequence: TGTGCCAGCAACCGGAACAGCGGAGGAGGAAACACCATATATTTT.

A single count supports this clone. The rearrangement uses TRBV9 and TRBJ1-4, with D possibly being TRBD1 (6 bases). The CDR3 loop spans 15 amino acids. The V gene's germline CDR1 is SGDLS and CDR2 YYNGEE. Trimming took 4 bases from V and 3 from J, leaving 13 bases between them. The CDR3 DNA reads TGTGCCAGCAGCCCCCGGACAGTTGCTAATGAAAAACTGTTTTTT. Protein: CASSPRTVANEKLFF.

For the CDR3, the DNA is TGTGCCAGCAGCGAGACAGGACTTGAGCAGTTCTTC. Amino acid sequence: CASSETGLEQFF. The chain links TRBV7-9 to TRBJ2-1, with D possibly being TRBD1 (6 bases). The CDR3 is made up of 12 amino acids. Germline V gene data show CDR1 as SEHNR and CDR2 as FQNEAQ (reference sequence). Between the trimmed V and J ends, which lost 5 bases and 9 bases, there was a span of 11 bases.

V is TRBV28 and J is TRBJ1-4; TRBD1 aligns across 8 bases. The length of the CDR3 is 14 residues. CDR1 and CDR2 (germline): MDHEN, SYDVKM. J was trimmed by 5 bases and V by 5 bases; bases with no gene match: 4. For the CDR3, the DNA is TGTGCCAGCAGTCCGCGGACAGGGAATGAAAAACTGTTTTTT. Protein product: CASSPRTGNEKLFF.

This sequence joins TRBV5-1 and TRBJ1-2; D unclear. Germline CDR1 and CDR2: SGHRS and YFSETQ. V was trimmed by 3 bases and J by 10 bases, leaving 19 bases between them. The CDR3 is 14 residues long. The CDR3 sequence: CASSSVGVRGDYTF. The DNA of the CDR3 is TGCGCCAGCAGCTCCGTAGGTGTCCGAGGAGACTACACCTTC. Full variable domain (missing parts from reference TRBV5-1 and TRBJ1-2): KAGVTQTPRYLIKTRGQQVTLSCSPISGHRSVSWYQQTPGQGLQFLFEYFSETQRNKGNFPGRFSGRQFSNSRSEMNVSTLELGDSALYLCASSSVGVRGDYTFGSGTRLTVV.

V gene TRBV11-2 combines with J gene TRBJ1-1, with a tentative D call TRBD1 (5 bases). Germline loops: CDR1 SGHAT, CDR2 FQNNGV. The CDR3 totals 12 residues. V lost 8 bases to trimming and J lost 5 bases, with 12 bases between them. In DNA, the CDR3 is TGTGCCAGCGTACTCGGGGGGACTGAAGCTTTCTTT. It is translated as CASVLGGTEAFF. The whole variable domain, remainder taken from reference TRBV11-2 and TRBJ1-1, is EAGVAQSPRYKIIEKRQSVAFWCNPISGHATLYWYQQILGQGPKLLIQFQNNGVVDDSQLPKDRFSAERLKGVDSTLKIQPAKLEDSAVYLCASVLGGTEAFFGQGTRLTVV.

This clone was seen a single time. The CDR3 region has the DNA TGCGCCAGCACCGAACAGGGGGCGCGCAATGAGCAGTTCTTC. Its translation: CASTEQGARNEQFF. The chain is built from TRBV5-1 and TRBJ2-1, with 9 bases aligning to TRBD1. V gave up 6 bases and J gave up 6 bases; unmatched junction bases: 7. This CDR3 comprises 14 residues. Looked up from germline, CDR1 is SGHRS and CDR2 is YFSETQ.

The chain couples TRBV27 to TRBJ2-1; unclear D gene. The CDR3 contains 12 residues. Trimming removed 8 bases at V and 9 bases at J, with 14 bases between. CDR1 is MNHEY, CDR2 SMNVEV, per germline (reference sequence). CDR3 amino acids: CASSIKSSEQFF. The CDR3 bases are TGTGCCAGCTCAATCAAGTCCAGTGAGCAGTTCTTC.

CDR3 loop: CASSEMTYEQYF. The DNA of the CDR3 is TGTGCCAGCAGTGAGATGACTTACGAGCAGTACTTC. The rearrangement links TRBV28 to TRBJ2-7; D ambiguous. The V end was cut by 5 bases, the J end by 4 bases, with 9 bases between. Germline V gene sequence: CDR1 MDHEN, CDR2 SYDVKM. This CDR3 has 12 amino acids. Together with reference TRBV28 and TRBJ2-7, the CDR3 gives the full variable domain: DVKVTQSSRYLVKRTGEKVFLECVQDMDHENMFWYRQDPGLGLRLIYFSYDVKMKEKGDIPEGYSVSREKKERFSLILESASTNQTSMYLCASSEMTYEQYFGPGTRLTVT.

In this sample, this clone turned up a few times. The chain couples TRBV29-1 to TRBJ1-2; D not certain. This CDR3 has 15 residues. Germline values: CDR1 SQVTM, CDR2 ANQGSEA. Trimming removed 6 bases from V and 4 bases from J, with 21 bases in between. The CDR3: CSVPRRELTLYGYTF. The CDR3 DNA reads as TGCAGCGTGCCCCGCCGGGAACTAACACTCTATGGCTACACCTTC. Supplemented by reference TRBV29-1 and TRBJ1-2, the full variable domain reads SAVISQKPSRDICQRGTSLTIQCQVDSQVTMMFWYRQQPGQSLTLIATANQGSEATYESGFVIDKFPISRPNLTFSTLTVSNMSPEDSSIYLCSVPRRELTLYGYTFGSGTRLTVV.